The 5 T cell receptor beta chains in this list originate from one sample, sequenced in a study of blood T cell repertoires in COVID-19. TCRdb's table, derived via immunoSEQ multiplex PCR, lists solely in-frame clones and lacks some. Among 150,000 to 200,000 clones listed, 70% to 90% were seen once. Sequencing was performed on peripheral blood. The receptors stem from a middle-aged man with active or convalescent COVID-19.

The sample holds one count of this clone. The chain links TRBV7-2 to TRBJ2-7; 7 nucleotides line up with TRBD2. V shed 2 bases, J shed 7 bases, and the junction held 8 bases outside the gene matches. The V gene's germline CDR1 is SGHTA and CDR2 FQGNSA. The CDR3 loop spans 14 amino acids. The CDR3 reads CASSLYGGGIEQYF. The CDR3 DNA sequence: TGTGCCAGCAGCTTATATGGGGGAGGGATTGAGCAGTACTTC.

This clone was counted between two and nine times. The CDR3 region has the DNA TGTGCCAGCAGCCAAGATCGGGTCCGGGGGGGTACCAATGAGCAGTTCTTC. Encoded protein: CASSQDRVRGGTNEQFF. The V and J genes are TRBV4-2 and TRBJ2-1; 8 nucleotides line up with TRBD2. CDR3 size: 17 residues. Germline assignment: CDR1 LGHNA and CDR2 YNFKEQ. J gave up 6 bases and V 0 bases, and 10 bases lay outside the gene matches.

This clone was detected only a few times. This chain links TRBV27 with TRBJ1-2; TRBD1 matches 8 bases. The germline gives CDR1 MNHEY, CDR2 SMNVEV (reference sequence). J lost 2 bases, V lost 1 base, and 9 bases had no gene match. This CDR3 region has 17 residues. CDR3 sequence: CASSLYQNRGINYGYTF. CDR3 nucleotide sequence: TGTGCCAGCAGTTTATACCAAAACAGGGGGATAAACTATGGCTACACCTTC.

The chain is built from TRBV5-6 and TRBJ2-2; 12 bases are a match to TRBD1. J lost 4 bases, V lost 4 bases, and 5 bases had no gene match. Germline V gene sequence: CDR1 SGHDT, CDR2 YYEEEE. The CDR3 totals 16 residues. The CDR3 loop reads CASSTGTGGLTGELFF. CDR3 in DNA: TGTGCCAGCAGCACTGGGACAGGGGGCCTCACCGGGGAGCTGTTTTTT.

This clone was recorded a few times. The chain links TRBV6-5 to TRBJ2-5, with 8 bases fitting TRBD2. Trimming took 7 bases from V and 1 from J; bases not matched to a gene: 5. There are 14 residues in the CDR3. Germline values: CDR1 MNHEY, CDR2 SVGAGI. The CDR3 loop is CASTGGGSQETQYF. CDR3 DNA: TGTGCCAGCACCGGGGGGGGGAGCCAAGAGACCCAGTACTTC.